Listed here is a single T cell receptor beta chain. What it recognizes is unknown. Germline CDR1 is KGHSH and CDR2 is LQKENI. The germline V and J ends were trimmed by 3 bases and 5 bases, with 14 bases remaining between them. The CDR3 is 15 amino acids. The data originate from a study of OX40 agonist ivuxolimab in advanced cancers. Study findings and constraints: Antigen specificity was not determined for the expanded peripheral T cells.

The repertoire was sequenced with immunoSEQ multiplex PCR; TCRdb's copy has only in-frame clones and lacks some. The sample lists 60,000 to 75,000 clones; more than 80% were seen once. The input for sequencing was CD4+ or CD8+ T cells sorted from blood, taken in a trial of the OX40 agonist ivuxolimab. The rearrangement uses TRBV18 and TRBJ1-5; possible D gene TRBD1, 5 bases. This clonotype was obtained from an adult with an advanced solid tumor such as melanoma, head and neck, liver or kidney cancer. CDR3 sequence: CASSPFQGGDQPQHF. In DNA, the CDR3 is TGTGCCAGCTCACCTTTCCAGGGCGGAGATCAGCCCCAGCATTTT.